A selection of T cell receptor beta chains follows, all from one sample in a study of cytomegalovirus exposure and HLA in healthy donors. Here immunoSEQ multiplex PCR was the method, and the copy in TCRdb shows in-frame clones only, minus some. This sample yields over 35,000 clones, of which roughly half are seen a single time; over 10% belongs to the top ten. The material sequenced was PBMCs. The receptor source for this set is a human donor in good health. The CDR3 runs from the conserved cysteine through the conserved F or W. D genes are given only for firm matches. Size tells how often a clone was seen (once, few, many) or the class of an expanded clone, and some rows leave it out.

clone_size	j_call	v_call	d_call	cdr3_nt	cdr3_aa
.	TRBJ1-4	TRBV7-9	.	TGTGCCAGCAGCTTTCCCCAGGTGACTAATGAAAAACTGTTTTTT	CASSFPQVTNEKLFF
few	TRBJ2-1	TRBV7-9	.	TGTGCCAGCAGCGCCGTGGGGGCCACAAGGGAGGAGCAGTTCTTC	CASSAVGATREEQFF
.	TRBJ2-1	TRBV29-1	.	TGCAGCGTTCAGGAGGGTTACAATGAGCAGTTCTTC	CSVQEGYNEQFF
.	TRBJ2-2	TRBV19	.	TGTGCCAGTAGGGCGCAGGGGGGAAACACCGGGGAGCTGTTTTTT	CASRAQGGNTGELFF
.	TRBJ2-5	TRBV5-3	.	TGTGCCAGAAGCTTGGCCAGGGGAGAAGAGACCCAGTACTTC	CARSLARGEETQYF
.	TRBJ2-3	TRBV7-8	TRBD2	TGTGCCAGCAGCTTAGTCTTCAGCGGGGGGATAAGCACAGATACGCAGTATTTT	CASSLVFSGGISTDTQYF
once	TRBJ2-7	TRBV28	.	TGTGCCAGCAGCCAGGTCAGGATAGCCTACGAGCAGTACTTC	CASSQVRIAYEQYF
.	TRBJ1-3	TRBV6-5	TRBD1	TGTGCCAGCAGGGATGGACAGGCGGACACCATATATTTT	CASRDGQADTIYF
.	TRBJ2-7	TRBV6-5	TRBD2	TGTGCCAGCAGTGCCCGACTAGCGGGGAGGGGCGAGCAGTACTTC	CASSARLAGRGEQYF
.	TRBJ1-1	TRBV6-5	.	TGTGCCAGCAGTTCGGGGTGGACTGAAGCTTTCTTT	CASSSGWTEAFF
.	TRBJ2-7	TRBV21-1	.	TGTGCCAGCAGCAAACACCGGGACAGGTACTACGAGCAGTACTTC	CASSKHRDRYYEQYF
.	TRBJ1-2	TRBV6-6	.	TGTGCCAGCACCAAGGGAGGGAACTATGGCTACACCTTC	CASTKGGNYGYTF
few	TRBJ1-2	TRBV5-1	TRBD1	TGCGCCAGCAGCTTATTGACAGGGAATGGCTACACCTTC	CASSLLTGNGYTF
.	TRBJ1-1	TRBV27	.	TGTGCCAGCAGTCTAACCCACGCCACTGAAGCTTTCTTT	CASSLTHATEAFF
.	TRBJ2-3	TRBV7-9	.	TGTGCCAGCAGCTTAGCCGGGGTTCCCACAGATACGCAGTATTTT	CASSLAGVPTDTQYF